This record concerns one T cell receptor beta chain sequence. The antigen is undetermined. The authors ran a second PCR of about 7 to 11 cycles using a sample-barcoded 5' primer and a J-beta primer mix. Using its own MiXCR run on the 5' RACE reads, TCRdb lists one record per CDR3 protein. The data hold approximately 1,100,000 distinct CDR3 sequences, with 35% to 50% observed a single time. These data originate in a study of blood T cells in healthy people across ages. Notes on the study in general: Both naive CD4+ cell counts and diversity were greater in long-lived donors than in aged donors.

CDR1 and CDR2 (germline): MGHDK, SYGVNS. The CDR3 is 13 amino acids. Trimming removed 2 bases from V and 5 bases from J, with 9 bases in between. Donation came from healthy Caucasian individuals in Russia who were aged roughly 6 to 95. No fewer than 6 million PBMCs went into each sample. Per sample, extraction of total RNA gave at least 5.5 micrograms in every case. This receptor was taken from a woman aged 55-70 years in good health. The sequenced material came from blood. This chain joins TRBV25-1 and TRBJ2-5, with D uncertain. CDR3 DNA: TGTGCCAGCAGTGAAATCTTTCGGGAGACCCAGTACTTC. Amino acids: CASSEIFRETQYF.